The sequence of this T cell receptor (beta chain) was determined in a study of blood T cell repertoires in COVID-19. Study overall: Researchers got acute and convalescent COVID-19 samples from the United States, Italy and Spain. Sample material is recorded as cDNA or gDNA derived from T cells, B-cell-depleted T cells, or PBMCs.

This clone was observed once. Source study methods: By means of reference gene primer amplification, nucleated cell counts were estimated. TCRdb keeps only in-frame clones here, not all; method: immunoSEQ multiplex PCR. V and J calls and clone size are as listed in that table; D and trimming were resolved from the DNA. The table records fewer than 300,000 clones, 88% of them present only once. CDR3 length equals 15 residues. Per germline, CDR1 LNHNV and CDR2 YYDKDF (reference sequence). Between the trimmed V and J ends, which lost 5 bases and 6 bases, there was a span of 14 bases. Input material: peripheral blood. This TCR derives from a woman aged 40 to 49 who had recovered from COVID-19. The chain recombines TRBV15 with TRBJ1-6, with D maybe TRBD1 (6 bases). This CDR3 is CATSAEVRGNSPLHF. In DNA form, the CDR3 reads TGTGCCACCAGCGCAGAGGTCAGGGGTAATTCACCCCTCCACTTT.